This T cell receptor (beta chain) was recovered during a study of OX40 agonist ivuxolimab in advanced cancers. Study-wide results and caveats: People who partly responded at 0.1-3.0 mg/kg had some of the least clonal expansion seen.

TCRdb's table, derived via immunoSEQ multiplex PCR, lists solely in-frame clones and lacks some. The sample shows about 69,000 clones, roughly 87% of them seen only once. About this clone: The antigen remains undetermined.

V lost 2 bases and J lost 11, with 10 bases in between. Per the germline V gene, CDR1 is MDHEN and CDR2 is SYDVKM. This CDR3 is 12 amino acids long. The V call is TRBV28, the J call TRBJ2-1; TRBD1 might be the D (6 bases). The sequence was collected from an adult with an advanced solid tumor such as melanoma, head and neck, liver or kidney cancer. The sequenced sample was CD4+ or CD8+ T cells sorted from blood, obtained in a trial of the OX40 agonist ivuxolimab. The CDR3 reads CASSLPGTKQFF. The DNA of the CDR3 is TGTGCCAGCAGTTTACCCGGGACAAAGCAGTTCTTC.